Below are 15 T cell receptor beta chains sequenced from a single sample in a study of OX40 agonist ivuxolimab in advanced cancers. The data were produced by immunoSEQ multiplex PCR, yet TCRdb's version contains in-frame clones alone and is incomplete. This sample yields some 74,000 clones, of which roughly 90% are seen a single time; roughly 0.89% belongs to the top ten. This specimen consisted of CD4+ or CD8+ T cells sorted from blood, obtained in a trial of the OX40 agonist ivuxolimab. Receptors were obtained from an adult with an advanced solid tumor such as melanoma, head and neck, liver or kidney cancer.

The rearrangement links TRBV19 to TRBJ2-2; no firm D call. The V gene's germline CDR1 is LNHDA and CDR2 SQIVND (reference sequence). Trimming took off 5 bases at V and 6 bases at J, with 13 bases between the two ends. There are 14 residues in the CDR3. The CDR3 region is CASSVSGIPGELFF. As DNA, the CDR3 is TGTGCCAGTAGTGTCAGTGGGATACCCGGGGAGCTGTTTTTT.

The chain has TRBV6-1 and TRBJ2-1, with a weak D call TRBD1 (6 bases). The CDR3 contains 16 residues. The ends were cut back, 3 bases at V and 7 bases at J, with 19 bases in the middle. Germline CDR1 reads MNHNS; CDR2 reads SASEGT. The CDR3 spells CASSDPRGDTRNEQFF. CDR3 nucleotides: TGTGCCAGCAGTGACCCAAGAGGGGACACTAGGAATGAGCAGTTCTTC.

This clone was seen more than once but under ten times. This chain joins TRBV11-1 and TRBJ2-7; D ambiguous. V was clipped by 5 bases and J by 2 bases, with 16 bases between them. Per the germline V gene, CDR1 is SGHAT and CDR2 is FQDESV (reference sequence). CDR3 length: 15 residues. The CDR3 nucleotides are TGTGCCAGCAGCCCCAGAAAGGGTGGGACCTACGAGCAGTACTTC. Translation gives CASSPRKGGTYEQYF. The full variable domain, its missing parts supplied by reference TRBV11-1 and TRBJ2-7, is EAEVAQSPRYKITEKSQAVAFWCDPISGHATLYWYRQILGQGPELLVQFQDESVVDDSQLPKDRFSAERLKGVDSTLKIQPAELGDSAMYLCASSPRKGGTYEQYFGPGTRLTVT.

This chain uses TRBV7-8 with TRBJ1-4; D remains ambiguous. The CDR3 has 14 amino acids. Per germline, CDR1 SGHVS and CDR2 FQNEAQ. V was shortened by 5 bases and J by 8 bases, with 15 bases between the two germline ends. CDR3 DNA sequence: TGTGCCAGCAGCGCGGGTTCTGGAGGAGAAAAACTGTTTTTT. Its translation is CASSAGSGGEKLFF.

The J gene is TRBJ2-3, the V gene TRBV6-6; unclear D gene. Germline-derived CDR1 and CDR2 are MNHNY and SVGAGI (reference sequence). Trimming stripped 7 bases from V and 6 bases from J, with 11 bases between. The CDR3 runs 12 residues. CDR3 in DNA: TGTGCCAGCAAGGAGTCCGGGGATACGCAGTATTTT. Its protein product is CASKESGDTQYF.

In nucleotides, the CDR3 is TGCGCCAGCAGCTTGAGCTGGGGGGCTAAGGATGGCTACACCTTC. Translating it yields CASSLSWGAKDGYTF. J is TRBJ1-2 and V is TRBV5-1; tentative D call: TRBD1 (6 bases). V dropped 1 base and J dropped 6 bases, with 16 bases sitting between them. The CDR3 has 15 residues. Looked up from germline, CDR1 is SGHRS and CDR2 is YFSETQ.

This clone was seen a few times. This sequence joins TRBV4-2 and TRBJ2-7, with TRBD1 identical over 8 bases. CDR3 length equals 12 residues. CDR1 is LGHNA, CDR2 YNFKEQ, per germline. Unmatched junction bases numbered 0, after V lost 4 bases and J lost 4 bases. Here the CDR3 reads CASSRTGYEQYF. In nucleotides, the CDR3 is TGTGCCAGCAGCCGGACAGGGTACGAGCAGTACTTC.

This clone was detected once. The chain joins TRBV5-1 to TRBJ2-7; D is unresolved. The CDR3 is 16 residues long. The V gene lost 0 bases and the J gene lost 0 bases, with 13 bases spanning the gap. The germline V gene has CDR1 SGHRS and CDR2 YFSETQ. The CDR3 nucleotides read TGCGCCAGCAGCTTGGAGCCTGGGCGTAGCTCCTACGAGCAGTACTTC. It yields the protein CASSLEPGRSSYEQYF.

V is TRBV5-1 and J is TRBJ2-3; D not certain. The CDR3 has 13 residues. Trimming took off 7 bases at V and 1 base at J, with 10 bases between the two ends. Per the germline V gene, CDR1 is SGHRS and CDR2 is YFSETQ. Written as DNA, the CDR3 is TGCGCCAGCCTAAACTCTGGCACAGATACGCAGTATTTT. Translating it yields CASLNSGTDTQYF.

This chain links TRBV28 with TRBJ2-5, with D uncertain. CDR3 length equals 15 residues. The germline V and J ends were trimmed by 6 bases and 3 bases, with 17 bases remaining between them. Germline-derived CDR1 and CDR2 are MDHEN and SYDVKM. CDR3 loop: CASSVWSRREETQYF. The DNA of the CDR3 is TGTGCCAGCAGCGTCTGGAGCCGTAGGGAAGAGACCCAGTACTTC.

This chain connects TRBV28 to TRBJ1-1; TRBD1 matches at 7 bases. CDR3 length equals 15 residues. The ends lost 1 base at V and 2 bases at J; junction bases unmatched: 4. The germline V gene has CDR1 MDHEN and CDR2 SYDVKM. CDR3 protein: CASSLSDRLNTEAFF. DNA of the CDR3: TGTGCCAGCAGTTTATCGGACAGGCTAAACACTGAAGCTTTCTTT.

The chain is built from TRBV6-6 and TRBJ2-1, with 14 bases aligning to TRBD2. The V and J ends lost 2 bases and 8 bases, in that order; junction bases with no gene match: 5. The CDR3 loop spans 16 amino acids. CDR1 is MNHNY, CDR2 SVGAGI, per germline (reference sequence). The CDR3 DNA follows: TGTGCCAGCAGTTACGGACTAGCGGGAGGTAGGGATGAGCAGTTCTTC. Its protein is CASSYGLAGGRDEQFF.

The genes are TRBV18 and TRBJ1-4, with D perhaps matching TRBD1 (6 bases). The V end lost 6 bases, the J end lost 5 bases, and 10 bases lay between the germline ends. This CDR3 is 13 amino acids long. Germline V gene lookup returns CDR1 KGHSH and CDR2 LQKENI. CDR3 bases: TGTGCCAGCTCCCCGCAGGGGAATGAAAAACTGTTTTTT. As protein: CASSPQGNEKLFF.

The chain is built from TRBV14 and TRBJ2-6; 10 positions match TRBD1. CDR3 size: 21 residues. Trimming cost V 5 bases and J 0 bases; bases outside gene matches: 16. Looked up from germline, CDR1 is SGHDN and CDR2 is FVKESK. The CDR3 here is CASSGPGQGWLSRSGANVLTF. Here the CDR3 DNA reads TGTGCCAGCAGCGGTCCGGGACAGGGGTGGCTGAGTCGCTCTGGGGCCAACGTCCTGACTTTC.

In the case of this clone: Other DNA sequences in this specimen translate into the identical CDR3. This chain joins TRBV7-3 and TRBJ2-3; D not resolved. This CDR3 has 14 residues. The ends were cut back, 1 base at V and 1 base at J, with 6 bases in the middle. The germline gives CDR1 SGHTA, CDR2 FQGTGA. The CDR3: CASSLRAGTDTQYF. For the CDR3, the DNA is TGTGCCAGCAGCTTAAGGGCGGGCACAGATACGCAGTATTTT.